Reported below is one T cell receptor (beta chain). This specimen belongs to a study of blood T cell repertoires in COVID-19. TCRdb keeps only in-frame clones here, not all; method: immunoSEQ multiplex PCR. The data hold some 300,000 clones, with around 91% observed a single time. The CDR3 spans 17 residues. Germline CDR1 reads LGHNT; CDR2 reads FRNRAP. Trimming at V came to 6 bases and at J to 6 bases, leaving 7 bases not matched to a gene. This clonotype was obtained from a woman aged 40 to 49 who had recovered from COVID-19. The sample taken for sequencing was PBMCs or T cells enriched from blood (not recorded which). The chain uses TRBV12-5 and TRBJ2-2; 16 nucleotides match TRBD2. CDR3 coding DNA: TGTGCTAGTGGCCCCGGGACTAGCGGGGGGGTCGCCGGGGAGCTGTTTTTT. It is translated as CASGPGTSGGVAGELFF.